This T cell receptor beta chain derives from a study of technical replicates of blood from a few donors. Method: immunoSEQ multiplex PCR; TCRdb's copy keeps in-frame clones and lacks some. Seen here are tens of thousands of clones, 94% observed once, and the top ten hold 0.26%. This CDR3 has 15 amino acids. Germline CDR1 and CDR2: SNHLY and FYNNEI. V lost 8 bases, J lost 1 base, and 18 bases lay in between. Material: T cells isolated from PBMCs. This clonotype was sampled from a human donor in good health. The chain carries TRBV2 and TRBJ2-7, with D hard to call. This CDR3 reads CASPGGIGGSYEQYF. CDR3 nucleotide sequence: TGTGCCAGCCCCGGCGGAATCGGCGGTTCCTACGAGCAGTACTTC.